One T cell receptor (beta chain) is described in this entry. What this receptor recognizes is not known. No quality values exist for individual bases; no much larger clone is one base distant. This sample is part of a study of cytomegalovirus exposure and HLA in healthy donors (dated by TCRdb to 2016 to 2017). Regarding the study in general: An earlier analysis of several hundred of the donors reported 250 to 350 Gb of sequence data and 90 million to 120 million unique TCR beta sequences obtained from approximately 180 million T cells. An early release that covered fewer than 800 HLA-typed donors contained approximately 300 gigabases of sequencing data and approximately 85 million unique TCR sequences. Of the roughly 420 genotyped donors, 75% to 85% were placed in the genetic ancestry cluster associated with self-reported Caucasian donors. The study aimed to test whether signatures of past pathogen exposure could be identified by cataloging public T cell receptors. The study profiled the T cell repertoires of around 700 subjects by immunosequencing and related them to cytomegalovirus serostatus. A separate validation cohort of roughly 110 different subjects was used in addition to the approximately 700-subject first cohort. To predict cytomegalovirus infection status, the study combined high-throughput TCR immunosequencing, statistical association of individual TCRs with disease status, and machine learning. A later analysis re-analyzed previously published TCR beta repertoires from 550 to 700 donors and added high-resolution HLA genotyping to study TCR occurrence patterns. Rather than drawing on any new phenotypic data, the later analysis identified candidate immune exposures from TCR beta sequences and the way those sequences occurred across donors. An earlier analysis of 587 of the donors used high-throughput TCR beta sequencing to judge whether each TCR beta V gene segment behaved as functional or pseudogenic. Donor age, sex, ethnicity and CMV serostatus were compiled together with the repertoire data. A later genetic analysis used genome-wide SNP genotypes for about 55% of the 666 donors, treating that subset as a discovery cohort. Every repertoire in the discovery cohort had been generated on one and the same sequencing platform. Both class I and class II loci were covered by HLA typing, at four-digit resolution. Typing coverage varied by locus: roughly 629-640 donors for A, B, C, DRB1 and DQB1; around 560 for DQA1; more than 600 for DPA1; under 490 for DPB1. Five DR-DQ haplotypes were handled as single units for association and clustering, since linkage in the cohort was strong. On average, roughly 240,000 unique TCR beta nucleotide sequences were sequenced per donor among several hundred genotyped donors of the cohort, with approximately 18% of those sequences being non-productive. The study at large found these results: The authors suggested that the approach could potentially be generalized to other disease states and immunological phenotypes. The classifier was reported to diagnose cytomegalovirus status with high specificity and sensitivity in both the original and validation cohorts. The presence/absence analyses assumed that sequencing depth was roughly uniform across donors, and that assumption may not be true. Compared with the approximately 700-donor mean, donors in an Asian-associated ancestry cluster had fewer N-insertions in productive TCRs, according to a later genetic analysis. A cluster of highly shared sequence variants was judged likely to represent a technical artifact of the sequencing pipeline. Correlated functional status among segregating V segments might reflect linkage disequilibrium, but an unknown experimental factor could not be ruled out. Across donors, most TCR sequences were observed very rarely, whereas some public TCRs were present in many individuals. In an earlier analysis of over 550 of the donors, most TCR beta V segments were observed in productive rearrangements about 87% or about 30% of the time, broadly matching IMGT annotations. Some 16 rarely observed V segments, including chromosome 9 orphons, were excluded from the earlier analysis of about 610 of the donors because counts were too low. Three of the identified cytomegalovirus-associated TCR beta chains were confirmed in vitro to be specific for cytomegalovirus antigens. Because HLA typing was unavailable for some donors at each locus, only the typed subset was used in association tests. A later genetic analysis associated a missense DCLRE1C variant with V-gene and J-gene trimming of TCR beta chains, and an independent cohort replicated the association. A later analysis found that TCR association rates varied across HLA loci, with DRB1 alleles showing the most associated TCRs and HLA-C alleles the fewest. When HLA alleles, especially DR and DQ, strongly co-occurred, attributing TCR associations to individual alleles was difficult. For the cohort, immune exposure information was limited to CMV serostatus. A further reported finding was that TCR beta sequences accurately predicted the HLA-A and HLA-B alleles for most subjects in the first cohort. Only TCR beta chains were sequenced in this cohort, and the absence of alpha or paired-chain data limited detectable features. According to a later analysis, most CMV-associated TCR beta chains appeared to be HLA-restricted, and the HLA associations seemed to be driven largely by CMV exposure. The study gave a list of 150 to 200 TCR beta chains associated with cytomegalovirus. The 87-base-pair reads could not distinguish some IMGT-functional V segments, including TRBV6-2 and TRBV6-3, so those segments were excluded. In a later analysis, some 17,000 TCR beta sequences were associated with specific HLA alleles at a false discovery rate of 0.05. In a later analysis, HLA-associated TCR beta chains were found to be more clonally expanded and to have lower generation probabilities than equally common non-associated chains. Several of the top co-occurrence clusters appeared to be linked to parvovirus B19, influenza, CMV and Epstein-Barr virus, according to a later analysis.

The germline V gene sets CDR1 to MNHNS and CDR2 to SASEGT. Unmatched junction bases come to 15, with V trimmed by 4 bases and J by 7 bases. Its CDR3 holds 19 amino acids, cysteine through phenylalanine. Only the CDR3 portion is preserved as DNA: 57 bases, with reading frame beginning at the first base. The cohort was made up of approximately 700 healthy bone marrow donors. Cohort members were all nominally healthy when sampled, although unrecorded immune exposures were likely present. The donor was CMV seronegative and was included in the group of 352 seronegative cohort members. A peripheral blood sample was provided by each donor, and peripheral blood mononuclear cells were used for TCR beta sequencing. Genomic DNA extraction from the blood cell samples was performed with the Qiagen DNeasy Blood Extraction Kit. Libraries came from the immunoSEQ multiplex PCR assay. For the multiplex PCR, a mixture combining 60 forward primers for TCR Vbeta segments and 13 reverse primers for TCR Jbeta segments was used. Amplification of the CDR3 region of rearranged TCR beta genes was performed with a multiplex PCR assay on genomic DNA. On the Illumina HiSeq System, the amplified TCR beta libraries were sequenced as 87-base-pair reads. On the study's bioinformatics: Across the roughly 670 repertoires, a later analysis counted roughly 84 million unique TCR beta chains, around 11 million of which were shared by at least two donors. To remove PCR and sequencing errors, raw reads were error-corrected and collapsed into unique sequences using a nearest-neighbor algorithm that merged closely related sequences. V, D and J gene segments were assigned by aligning CDR3 sequences to IMGT reference sequences. For a sequence to be retained, at least a six-nucleotide match to both a V gene segment and a J gene segment was required. A rearrangement was called productive if the CDR3 had no stop codons and remained in frame with V and J, and every other rearrangement was called non-productive. CDR3 was defined by IMGT convention, running from the second conserved V-encoded cysteine to the conserved J-encoded phenylalanine. Sequences without an unambiguous match to a single V gene segment were excluded from the earlier analysis of 587 of the donors. An earlier analysis of about 590 of the donors classified V segments as functional when productive rearrangements were above 56.7% and as segregating when the standard deviation between donors was above 5%. A statistical classification framework was built for diagnosing cytomegalovirus status from the catalog of TCR beta chain sequences. In a later analysis, V and J genes were assigned by comparing TCR nucleotide sequences against IMGT/GENE-DB human TR gene sequences. The TCRdist pipeline was used in a later analysis to assign CDR3 sequences and most-parsimonious VDJ recombination scenarios. A later analysis defined each TCR beta chain by its CDR3 amino acid sequence plus V-gene family, and excluded reads lacking a unique V-gene family. To address suspected cross-contamination and a sequencing artifact, a later analysis removed around 600 highly shared, low-generation-probability nucleotide sequences. A later analysis calculated a clonal expansion index for each public chain from normalized within-repertoire ranks of inferred template counts. In a later analysis, generation probabilities were computed using a VDJ recombination model fitted to out-of-frame rearrangements, and the results were checked against IGoR. Hypergeometric tests were used in a later analysis to score TCR-TCR, TCR-HLA and TCR-CMV co-occurrence, with a repertoire-size bias correction applied to the TCR pairs. A later analysis estimated false discovery rates by permuting HLA or CMV assignments 20 times. In a later analysis, co-occurring TCRs were grouped using DBSCAN, and TCRdist sequence similarity was added for clustering within HLA-allele-positive subsets. For co-occurrence clustering, repertoires with fewer than 30,000 or more than 120,000 public chains were excluded, along with about five repertoires with anomalous nucleotide sharing. TCRdb re-hosts the immuneACCESS table, in-frame sequences only. Its copies lack some clones; in the studies checked, an unresolved V gene accounts for under half of them, and the cause for the rest is not known. The D gene and trimming were derived from the DNA, and the V and J assignments and clone size from that table. This sample gives approximately 170,000 clones in total; about 85% of them show up just once. The ten biggest clones cover 1% of the sample.

This TCR was sampled from a boy under 10 years old in good health and CMV-seronegative. Sequencing was performed on PBMCs. The rearrangement joined TRBV6-1 to TRBJ2-1, with 14 bases aligning to TRBD2. The CDR3 region: CASSGRGGLAGDLKNEQFF. The sequence in DNA is TGTGCCAGCAGTGGTCGGGGGGGACTAGCGGGAGATTTGAAGAATGAGCAGTTCTTC.